This T cell receptor beta chain originates from a study of T cells after yellow fever vaccination. Study-wide background: Libraries from low-cell-number fractions were prepared with the SMART-Seq v4 Ultra Low Input RNA kit. Study-level points and caveats: Booster samples showed a return of most primary-vaccination clones (around 96% CD4, about 85% CD8).

Each CDR3 protein is one row after TCRdb ran MiXCR on the 5' RACE reads. The sample holds some 250,000 distinct CDR3 sequences, around 3.5% seen once. This clonotype was seen repeatedly, ten times or more. No antigen is known for it. J gave up 7 bases and V 5 bases, and 10 bases lay outside the gene matches. Germline loops: CDR1 DFQATT, CDR2 SNEGSKA (reference sequence). The CDR3 loop spans 15 amino acids. This receptor was identified in a man between 18 and 35 years old who received the YFV17D yellow fever vaccine. This specimen was PBMCs, taken 15 days after the yellow fever booster vaccination. The chain combines TRBV20-1 with TRBJ2-5; 13 nucleotides align to TRBD2. The CDR3 protein is CSAPLAGGPSRTQYF. CDR3 nucleotides: TGCAGTGCTCCACTAGCGGGGGGGCCGAGTAGGACCCAGTACTTC.